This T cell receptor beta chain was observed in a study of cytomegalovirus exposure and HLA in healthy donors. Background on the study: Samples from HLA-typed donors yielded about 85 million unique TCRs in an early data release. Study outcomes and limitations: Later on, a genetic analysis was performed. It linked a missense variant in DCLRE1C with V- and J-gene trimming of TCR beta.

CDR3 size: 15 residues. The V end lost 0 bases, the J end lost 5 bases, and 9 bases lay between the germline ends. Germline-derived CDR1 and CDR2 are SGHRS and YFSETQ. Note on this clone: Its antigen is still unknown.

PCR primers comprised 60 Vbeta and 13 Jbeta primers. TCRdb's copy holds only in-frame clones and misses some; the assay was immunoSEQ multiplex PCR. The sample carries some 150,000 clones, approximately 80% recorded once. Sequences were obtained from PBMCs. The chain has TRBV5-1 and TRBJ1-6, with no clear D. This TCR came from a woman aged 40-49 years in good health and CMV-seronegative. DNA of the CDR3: TGCGCCAGCAGCTTGGTTGGAGGTGATAATTCACCCCTCCACTTT. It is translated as CASSLVGGDNSPLHF.